What follows is one TCR beta chain and its context. This clonotype has ten or more counts. No antigen is known for it. No clone much larger than this one lies a single base away; base qualities are absent. Two rounds of multiplex PCR were performed to amplify the TCR beta CDR3 region from genomic DNA. The first PCR round used primers specific to each TRBV and TRBJ gene, and the primer sequences were filed in Chinese patent CN105087789A. The second PCR round used universal primers. The Roche High Pure PCR Template Preparation Kit was used to extract genomic DNA from the frozen PBMCs. Libraries were sequenced paired-end with 151 bp reads on an Illumina HiSeq 3000. In the paper's pipeline: Raw reads lacking the multiplex PCR primer sequences were removed with CutAdapt. Using PEAR, the high-quality paired reads were merged into contigs. MiXCR assigned TRB V, D and J gene segments to each contig by aligning to reference sequences. To remove sequencing errors, CDR3 sequences were clustered according to base quality and sequence similarity. Diversity was calculated as Shannon entropy divided by the natural log of the number of productive TCR sequences. To get clonality, Shannon entropy was divided by the natural log of the number of unique clonotypes, and that result was subtracted from one. Progression-free survival cut-offs for repertoire metrics were chosen using the Youden index of ROC curves, with analyses run in R 3.5.3. The raw public data were reprocessed by TCRdb itself: fastp quality trimming at Q25, MiXCR clonotype calling, in-frame beta chains only. Rows are combined by CDR3 protein, so each entry shows the most common genes and DNA. TCRdb's processing, not the study's, gives the V and J calls here. The sample records about 27,000 distinct CDR3 sequences, 40% to 55% of which are singletons. Under 15% of the sample lies in the top ten.

The data were obtained in a study of prognosis after radiotherapy for stage I lung cancer (dated by TCRdb to the early 2020s). As for the study more broadly: Fewer than 20 stage I NSCLC patients were enrolled in Nanjing, China, between 2018 and January 2019. Distant metastases were developed by four of the 19 patients after SBRT, at a median of roughly 7 months, whereas no significant progression was observed in the other 15 patients. In every patient, SBRT was given without any concurrent therapy. All patients were regarded as medically inoperable, because of comorbidities in 12 patients and refusal of surgery in several patients. The cohort included 10 to 15 men and 5 or 6 women, with a median age of around 70 years and a range of roughly 53 to 85 years. A total of 40 or so blood samples from some 20 patients were sequenced, with one sample obtained before and one obtained after SBRT for each patient. Peripheral blood TCR beta repertoires were profiled in stage I NSCLC patients before and after stereotactic body radiotherapy, and the repertoires were related to distant failure. Image-guided IMRT or VMAT was used to deliver SBRT in 3 to 5 fractions at a biologically effective dose of at least 100 Gy. Eleven to twelve patients had adenocarcinoma and six or seven had squamous cell carcinoma as the tumor histology. There were roughly 15 patients with newly diagnosed primary stage I lung tumors and 4 or 5 patients with oligometastatic NSCLC after surgical resection of the primary tumor. General study outcomes and caveats: No adjustment for multiple comparisons was applied to any of the reported P values. Differences by metastasis status were reportedly seen in TRBV and TRBJ usage frequencies, involving two V genes at baseline and, after SBRT, eight to ten V genes and two J genes. Post-SBRT Shannon entropy and its change from baseline were lower in patients who developed distant metastases; baseline Shannon entropy was not associated with metastases. Tumor specificity of expanded TCR clones was not determined. The study was limited by the small cohort and short follow-up, and independent validation of the study findings is required. Unique TCR clone counts fell after SBRT (median about 10,000 before versus roughly 6,900 after; Wilcoxon paired P=0.011).

No patient had a history of other malignancies or prior chemotherapy or radiotherapy, and all had node-negative disease on CT and PET/CT. At each of two time points, roughly 5.7 milliliters of peripheral venous blood were collected into EDTA tubes. Ficoll-Paque Plus density-gradient centrifugation was used to isolate PBMCs. Immediately after collection, samples were stored at -80 degrees C until analysis. The sequence was obtained from a donor over 45 with non-small cell lung cancer. Sequences were derived from PBMCs, sampled before or after stereotactic body radiation therapy (not recorded which).

The CDR3 reads as follows: CATSDSTQGVAETQYF. The DNA sequence is TGTGCCACCAGTGATTCCACACAGGGGGTCGCGGAGACCCAGTACTTC. This chain is built from TRBV24-1 and TRBJ2-5; a stretch of 8 junction bases matches TRBD1. V loses 2 bases at its end and J loses 5 bases; junction bases beyond the gene matches: 9. The CDR3 numbers 16 residues from cysteine through phenylalanine. The DNA shown is the 48-base CDR3, in frame from base 1. CDR1 and CDR2, per the germline V gene, are KGHDR and SFDVKD.